Following are 21 T cell receptor beta chains from one sample sequenced in a study of cytomegalovirus exposure and HLA in healthy donors. Vbeta (60) and Jbeta (13) primers were used in the PCR. Measured with immunoSEQ multiplex PCR; TCRdb has only the in-frame clones, and not every one. Altogether 150,000 to 200,000 clones are present, more than 75% being singletons, with the ten largest covering approximately 0.23%. The material sequenced was PBMCs. The receptors here all came from a girl under three years old in good health and CMV-seronegative.

The genes are TRBV7-6 and TRBJ1-3; no firm D call. V was clipped by 2 bases and J by 0 bases, with 11 bases between them. Germline assignment: CDR1 SGHVS and CDR2 FNYEAQ. The CDR3 has 16 residues. In DNA, the CDR3 is TGTGCCAGCAGCTTAAGTGGGAGTAGCTCTGGAAACACCATATATTTT. This gives the protein CASSLSGSSSGNTIYF.

The V call is TRBV6-1, the J call TRBJ2-7, with unresolved D. The ends were cut back, 3 bases at V and 0 bases at J, with 3 bases in the middle. CDR1 is MNHNS and CDR2 is SASEGT in the germline V gene. The CDR3 is 12 residues long. The CDR3 DNA reads TGTGCCAGCAGTGACGTCTCCTACGAGCAGTACTTC. Amino acid sequence: CASSDVSYEQYF.

This chain's CDR3 is CASSVFSTVLNNTQYF. CDR3 bases: TGTGCCAGCAGCGTTTTTTCGACAGTCTTAAATAATACGCAGTATTTT. The V and J genes are TRBV9 and TRBJ2-3; D may be TRBD1 (5 bases). V was cut by 2 bases and J by 7 bases, with 20 bases left in between. From germline, CDR1 is SGDLS and CDR2 YYNGEE. The length of the CDR3 is 16 residues. Using reference TRBV9 and TRBJ2-3 for the parts outside the CDR3, the full variable domain is DSGVTQTPKHLITATGQRVTLRCSPRSGDLSVYWYQQSLDQGLQFLIQYYNGEERAKGNILERFSAQQFPDLHSELNLSSLELGDSALYFCASSVFSTVLNNTQYFGPGTRLTVL.

This clone was seen only once. The chain recombines TRBV6-1 with TRBJ1-2; 7 bases map to TRBD1. The CDR3 consists of 15 residues. Per germline, CDR1 MNHNS and CDR2 SASEGT. J lost 7 bases, V lost 0 bases, and 8 bases had no gene match. DNA for the CDR3: TGTGCCAGCAGTGAAGCCCTTGCAGGGGGGAGTGGCTACACCTTC. This encodes CASSEALAGGSGYTF.

The V and J genes are TRBV7-2 and TRBJ2-5; 9 positions agree with TRBD2. Germline-derived CDR1 and CDR2 are SGHTA and FQGNSA. The CDR3 runs to 14 residues. V was clipped by 3 bases and J by 4 bases; unmatched bases: 3. The CDR3 spells CASSFNSGRETQYF. The CDR3 DNA sequence: TGTGCCAGCAGCTTTAATAGCGGGAGAGAGACCCAGTACTTC.

The rearrangement links TRBV30 to TRBJ1-2; D not certain. The germline gives CDR1 GTSNPN, CDR2 SVGIG (reference sequence). CDR3 length: 12 amino acids. With 0 bases removed from V and 7 bases from J, the gap between germline ends came to 9 bases. The chain's CDR3 is CAWSVSEGGYTF. The CDR3 nucleotides read TGTGCCTGGAGTGTATCAGAGGGTGGCTACACCTTC.

V usage is TRBV5-1 and J usage is TRBJ2-7; 8 bases map to TRBD2. The CDR3 loop spans 16 amino acids. The V gene's germline CDR1 is SGHRS and CDR2 YFSETQ. J gave up 4 bases and V 2 bases, and 11 bases lay outside the gene matches. The CDR3 DNA reads TGCGCCAGCAGCTTCGTTTCCGGGAGGGCCACGTACGAGCAGTACTTC. This codes for CASSFVSGRATYEQYF.

This clone occurred once. J is TRBJ2-5 and V is TRBV4-1; no reliable D call. The germline gives CDR1 MGHRA, CDR2 YSYEKL. With 0 bases removed from V and 5 bases from J, the gap between germline ends came to 4 bases. This CDR3 is 12 amino acids long. The CDR3 DNA reads as TGCGCCAGCAGCCAAGAGAGGGAGACCCAGTACTTC. Its protein product is CASSQERETQYF.

The chain carries TRBV5-1 and TRBJ2-2; TRBD2 matches at 12 bases. The J segment lost 6 bases and the V segment lost 1 base, leaving 10 bases of the junction unmatched. Germline CDR1 SGHRS, CDR2 YFSETQ. This CDR3 spans 18 amino acids. The CDR3 loop reads CASSLTIGGLAGSGELFF. In DNA form, the CDR3 reads TGCGCCAGCAGCTTGACAATAGGCGGACTAGCGGGATCCGGGGAGCTGTTTTTT.

Only one count was recorded for this clone. This chain links TRBV7-9 with TRBJ2-3, with TRBD2 matching 14 bases. The CDR3 spans 17 residues. After removal of 5 bases from V and 2 bases from J, the junction contained 6 bases not matched to a gene. CDR1 and CDR2 (germline): SEHNR, FQNEAQ (reference sequence). CDR3 amino acids: CASSPPGLAGVTDTQYF. In DNA form, the CDR3 reads TGTGCCAGCAGCCCCCCGGGACTAGCGGGAGTCACAGATACGCAGTATTTT.

The gene calls are TRBV5-1 and TRBJ2-1; 8 bases agree with TRBD1. CDR1 and CDR2 (germline): SGHRS, YFSETQ. The J segment lost 15 bases and the V segment lost 4 bases, leaving 9 bases of the junction unmatched. This CDR3 spans 12 amino acids. CDR3 region: CASSTPGGCRFF. The CDR3 nucleotides read TGCGCCAGCAGCACACCAGGGGGCTGCCGGTTCTTC.

The chain combines TRBV5-4 with TRBJ1-1, with a tentative D call TRBD1 (6 bases). Deletions cut 4 bases from V and 4 bases from J, with 17 bases between. The CDR3 runs 15 residues. CDR1 is SGHNT, CDR2 YYREEE, per germline (reference sequence). CDR3 sequence (DNA): TGTGCCAGCAGCCACGCTCTCCAAGGGGGCACTGAAGCTTTCTTT. Protein: CASSHALQGGTEAFF.

The chain links TRBV9 to TRBJ1-4; the match to TRBD1 covers 11 bases. Germline V lookup: CDR1 SGDLS, CDR2 YYNGEE. CDR3 length: 15 amino acids. The V segment lost 4 bases and the J segment 8 bases; nucleotides outside the gene matches: 7. The CDR3 DNA reads as TGTGCCAGCAGCCCAGGACAGGGGGCTTACGAAAAACTGTTTTTT. It specifies CASSPGQGAYEKLFF.

V and J are TRBV23-1 and TRBJ2-1; maybe TRBD1 (5 bases). TRBV23-1 belongs to the ORF category, with a function that is uncertain. The CDR3 extends over 16 amino acids. With 3 bases removed from V and 8 bases from J, the gap between germline ends came to 20 bases. The CDR3: CASSHGGEWEGDEQFF. Here the CDR3 DNA reads TGCGCCAGCAGTCACGGCGGAGAATGGGAAGGGGATGAGCAGTTCTTC.

The chain links TRBV25-1 to TRBJ2-7; 7 bases are a match to TRBD2. The germline gives CDR1 MGHDK, CDR2 SYGVNS. CDR3 size: 16 residues. With V trimmed by 1 base and J by 2 bases, 8 bases remained unmatched. CDR3 in DNA: TGTGCCAGCAGTGAATCGCGGCTAGCGGATACCTACGAGCAGTACTTC. This gives the protein CASSESRLADTYEQYF.

V gene TRBV9 combines with J gene TRBJ2-2, with a weak D call TRBD2 (5 bases). Germline CDR1 and CDR2: SGDLS and YYNGEE. CDR3 length: 15 amino acids. V shed 0 bases and J shed 7 bases, with 13 bases lying between them. The CDR3 loop is CASSVAARGGGELFF. In nucleotides, the CDR3 is TGTGCCAGCAGCGTAGCAGCCCGTGGAGGCGGGGAGCTGTTTTTT.

The chain links TRBV19 to TRBJ2-1; perhaps TRBD2 as D (5 bases). Germline V gene sequence: CDR1 LNHDA, CDR2 SQIVND (reference sequence). The V end lost 1 base, the J end lost 2 bases, and 6 bases lay between the germline ends. This CDR3 has 14 residues. CDR3 nucleotide sequence: TGTGCCAGTAGTATAGGGAGGCCCTACAATGAGCAGTTCTTC. It codes for CASSIGRPYNEQFF.

This chain links TRBV5-1 with TRBJ2-3; 9 bases match TRBD2. CDR1 and CDR2 (germline): SGHRS, YFSETQ. The CDR3 extends over 15 amino acids. Losses at the gene ends were 2 bases for V and 5 bases for J; bases not matched to a gene: 6. DNA for the CDR3: TGCGCCAGCAGCTTCCGAGGCGGGGGGGAAGATACGCAGTATTTT. Residues: CASSFRGGGEDTQYF.

This chain uses TRBV13 with TRBJ2-7; the D gene is possibly TRBD1 (6 bases). The germline V and J ends were trimmed by 4 bases and 3 bases, with 22 bases remaining between them. This CDR3 has 17 amino acids. CDR1 and CDR2 from the germline V gene are PRHDT and FYEKMQ (reference sequence). The CDR3 sequence is CASSSGSGEIGGYEQYF. CDR3 nucleotide sequence: TGTGCCAGCAGCTCCGGATCTGGGGAGATAGGGGGCTACGAGCAGTACTTC.

J is TRBJ2-7 and V is TRBV7-9, with 9 bases lining up with TRBD1. Unmatched junction bases numbered 5, after V lost 4 bases and J lost 4 bases. Germline V lookup: CDR1 SEHNR, CDR2 FQNEAQ (reference sequence). The CDR3 extends over 14 amino acids. CDR3: CASSYNRGLYEQYF. The DNA of the CDR3 is TGTGCCAGCAGCTACAACAGGGGGCTGTACGAGCAGTACTTC. The whole variable domain, remainder taken from reference TRBV7-9 and TRBJ2-7, is DTGVSQNPRHKITKRGQNVTFRCDPISEHNRLYWYRQTLGQGPEFLTYFQNEAQLEKSRLLSDRFSAERPKGSFSTLEIQRTEQGDSAMYLCASSYNRGLYEQYFGPGTRLTVT.

For the CDR3, the DNA is TGTGCCAGCAGCGGACGGACAGTTGATTATGGCTACACCTTC. Its translation: CASSGRTVDYGYTF. The chain has TRBV7-9 and TRBJ1-2; tentative D call: TRBD1 (6 bases). The CDR3 loop spans 14 amino acids. V lost 5 bases and J 5 bases, leaving 15 bases between the germline ends. From germline, CDR1 is SEHNR and CDR2 FQNEAQ (reference sequence).